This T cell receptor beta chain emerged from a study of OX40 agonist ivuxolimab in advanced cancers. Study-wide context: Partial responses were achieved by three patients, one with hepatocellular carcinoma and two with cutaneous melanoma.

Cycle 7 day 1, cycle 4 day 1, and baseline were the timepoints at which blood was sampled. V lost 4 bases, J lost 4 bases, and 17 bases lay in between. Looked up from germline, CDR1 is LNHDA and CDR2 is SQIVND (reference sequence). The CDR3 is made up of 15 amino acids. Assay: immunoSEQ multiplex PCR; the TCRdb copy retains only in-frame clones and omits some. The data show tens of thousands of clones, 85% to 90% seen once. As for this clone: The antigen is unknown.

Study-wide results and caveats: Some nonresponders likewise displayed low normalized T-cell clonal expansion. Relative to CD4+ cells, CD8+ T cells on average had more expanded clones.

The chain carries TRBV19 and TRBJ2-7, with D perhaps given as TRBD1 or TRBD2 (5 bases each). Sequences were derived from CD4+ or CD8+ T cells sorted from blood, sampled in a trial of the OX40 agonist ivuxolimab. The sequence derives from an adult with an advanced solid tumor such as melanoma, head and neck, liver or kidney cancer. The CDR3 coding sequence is TGTGCCAGTAGTACCGCCGGGCCGGGGCGGTACGAGCAGTACTTC. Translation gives CASSTAGPGRYEQYF.